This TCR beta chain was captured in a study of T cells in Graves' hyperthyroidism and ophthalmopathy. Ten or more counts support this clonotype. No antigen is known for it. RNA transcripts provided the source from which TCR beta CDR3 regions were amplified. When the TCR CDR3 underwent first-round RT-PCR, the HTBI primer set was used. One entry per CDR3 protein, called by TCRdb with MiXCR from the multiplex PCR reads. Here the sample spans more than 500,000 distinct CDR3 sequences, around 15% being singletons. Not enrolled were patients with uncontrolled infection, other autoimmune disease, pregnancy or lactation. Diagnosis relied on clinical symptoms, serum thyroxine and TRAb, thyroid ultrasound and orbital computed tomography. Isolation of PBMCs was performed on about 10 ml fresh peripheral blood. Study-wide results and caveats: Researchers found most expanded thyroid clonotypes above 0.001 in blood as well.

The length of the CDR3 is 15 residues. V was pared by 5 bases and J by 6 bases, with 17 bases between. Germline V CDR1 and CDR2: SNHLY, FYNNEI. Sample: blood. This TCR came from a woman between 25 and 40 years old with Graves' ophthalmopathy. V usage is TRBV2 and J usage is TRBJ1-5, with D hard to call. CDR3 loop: CASSRGKPWGQPQHF. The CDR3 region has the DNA TGTGCCAGCAGTAGAGGAAAACCTTGGGGTCAGCCCCAGCATTTT.